These 3 T cell receptor beta chains share one sample of origin, sequenced in a study of response to subunit inactivated influenza vaccine. In TCRdb, the RT-PCR reads were re-called with MiXCR into one record per CDR3 protein. This table has 500,000 to 600,000 distinct CDR3 sequences, approximately 7.1% appearing once. Specimen: PBMCs from blood, collected about 24 months after vaccination. The receptors were gathered from a man aged 45 to 75 who received an inactivated influenza vaccine.

V and J are TRBV5-1 and TRBJ2-6, with 7 bases lining up with TRBD1. The trim removed 4 bases at V and 2 bases at J, leaving 3 bases unmatched. The CDR3 sequence is 15 residues long. Per germline, CDR1 SGHRS and CDR2 YFSETQ. CDR3 coding DNA: TGCGCCAGCAGCGATGACAGGGCTGGGGCCAACGTCCTGACTTTC. Translating gives CASSDDRAGANVLTF.

V and J are TRBV4-2 and TRBJ1-6; 8 nucleotides align to TRBD1. Germline CDR1 LGHNA, CDR2 YNFKEQ. The CDR3 spans 15 residues. V lost 3 bases and J lost 7; bases outside the gene matches: 5. CDR3 sequence reads: CASSQSTGDNSPLHF. The CDR3 DNA reads TGTGCCAGCAGCCAGTCGACAGGGGACAATTCACCCCTCCACTTT.

V and J are TRBV24-1 and TRBJ2-2; D is perhaps TRBD1 (6 bases). Deletions cut 2 bases from V and 7 bases from J, with 16 bases between. Germline assignment: CDR1 KGHDR and CDR2 SFDVKD. The CDR3 has 16 amino acids. Here the CDR3 DNA reads TGTGCCACCAGTGATTACGCTACTGGGGGCATCGGGGAGCTGTTTTTT. It yields the protein CATSDYATGGIGELFF.